What follows are 13 T cell receptor beta chains derived from one specimen sequenced in a study of cytomegalovirus exposure and HLA in healthy donors. Primers included in the PCR were 60 Vbeta and 13 Jbeta primers. The method was immunoSEQ multiplex PCR; TCRdb's version includes in-frame clones alone and lacks a portion of them. The profile covers some 100,000 clones, with 77% appearing a single time and 10% to 11% taken by the ten largest. The sequencing input was PBMCs. Source of these receptors: a man aged 35-49 years in good health and CMV-seropositive.

This clone was recorded a few times. V and J are TRBV30 and TRBJ2-7, with D possibly being TRBD1 (5 bases). Trimming pared 4 bases from V and 5 bases from J, leaving 15 bases between. The CDR3 has 13 amino acids. Germline V gives CDR1 GTSNPN, CDR2 SVGIG (reference sequence). The CDR3 DNA reads TGTGCCTGGACCTGGGGCAGGGCTAACGAGCAGTACTTC. Translated: CAWTWGRANEQYF.

V gene TRBV19 combines with J gene TRBJ2-3, with a tentative D call TRBD1 (5 bases). Germline CDR1 LNHDA, CDR2 SQIVND (reference sequence). V lost 3 bases to trimming and J lost 4 bases, with 14 bases between them. The CDR3 length is 15 residues. Here the CDR3 DNA reads TGTGCCAGTAGTATCCCCAGGGAAGGGGCAGATACGCAGTATTTT. This sequence encodes CASSIPREGADTQYF.

V and J are TRBV7-9 and TRBJ1-3; possible D gene TRBD1, 6 bases. V lost 6 bases, J lost 0 bases, and 12 bases lay in between. Looked up from germline, CDR1 is SEHNR and CDR2 is FQNEAQ (reference sequence). This CDR3 is built from 15 residues. In DNA, the CDR3 is TGTGCCAGCAGATCCGGACAGAGCTCTGGAAACACCATATATTTT. Protein product: CASRSGQSSGNTIYF.

The chain links TRBV5-1 to TRBJ2-3; 7 nucleotides align to TRBD2. Germline V gene data show CDR1 as SGHRS and CDR2 as YFSETQ. This CDR3 is 13 amino acids long. After removal of 3 bases from V and 4 bases from J, the junction contained 2 bases not matched to a gene. The CDR3, as DNA: TGCGCCAGCAGCTGGGGGGGAGCAGATACGCAGTATTTT. This codes for CASSWGGADTQYF.

This clone rates as medium-sized. The chain recombines TRBV19 with TRBJ1-5; D perhaps matches TRBD1 (6 bases). Germline V gives CDR1 LNHDA, CDR2 SQIVND (reference sequence). V lost 9 bases, J lost 6 bases, and 18 bases lay in between. CDR3 size: 14 residues. In nucleotides, the CDR3 is TGTGCCAGCAGGGGCAGATCAGGAGGTCAGCCCCAGCATTTT. Translating gives CASRGRSGGQPQHF.

J is TRBJ2-5 and V is TRBV5-1; 7 positions agree with TRBD1. The CDR3 consists of 14 residues. V was clipped by 4 bases and J by 1 base; unmatched bases: 4. Germline V gene sequence: CDR1 SGHRS, CDR2 YFSETQ. The CDR3 region is CASSLGDSQETQYF. DNA for the CDR3: TGCGCCAGCAGCCTGGGGGACAGCCAAGAGACCCAGTACTTC.

This clone is a singleton in its sample. The chain carries TRBV10-3 and TRBJ2-2, with 8 bases matching TRBD1. Germline V gene data show CDR1 as ENHRY and CDR2 as SYGVKD. With V trimmed by 7 bases and J by 0 bases, 4 bases remained unmatched. The CDR3 loop spans 15 amino acids. The DNA for the CDR3 is TGTGCCATCACCCCGGGACAGGCGAACACCGGGGAGCTGTTTTTT. Translated: CAITPGQANTGELFF.

V gene TRBV7-3 combines with J gene TRBJ1-6; tentative D call: TRBD1 (5 bases). Germline CDR1 SGHTA, CDR2 FQGTGA. The V gene lost 1 base and the J gene lost 8 bases, with 18 bases spanning the gap. This CDR3 comprises 17 residues. The CDR3 sequence: CASSLSPDLGRDSPLHF. The CDR3 DNA is TGTGCCAGCAGCTTAAGTCCCGACTTGGGCAGGGATTCACCCCTCCACTTT.

The chain employs TRBV5-4 and TRBJ2-7, with a possible D match to TRBD1 (6 bases). V lost 4 bases to trimming and J lost 0 bases, with 8 bases between them. CDR3 length equals 13 residues. CDR1 and CDR2 (germline): SGHNT, YYREEE (reference sequence). This CDR3 is CASSRDNSYEQYF. As DNA, the CDR3 is TGTGCCAGCAGCCGGGACAACTCCTACGAGCAGTACTTC.

The chain uses TRBV7-9 and TRBJ2-7, with 9 bases identical to TRBD1. The CDR3 length is 13 residues. V trimming: 5 bases; J trimming: 6 bases; junction bases outside the gene matches: 5. Per the germline V gene, CDR1 is SEHNR and CDR2 is FQNEAQ (reference sequence). For the CDR3, the DNA is TGTGCCAGCAGCCTCACGACAGGGGGCGAGCAGTACTTC. It encodes CASSLTTGGEQYF.

The chain uses TRBV7-2 and TRBJ1-5, with 7 bases that match TRBD1. This CDR3 comprises 15 residues. In germline, CDR1 is SGHTA, CDR2 FQGNSA. Trimming at V came to 6 bases and at J to 1 base, leaving 6 bases not matched to a gene. CDR3 amino acids: CASREQGFSNQPQHF. The CDR3 DNA follows: TGTGCCAGCAGGGAACAGGGGTTCAGCAATCAGCCCCAGCATTTT.

The chain links TRBV7-3 to TRBJ2-1, with 10 bases aligning to TRBD2. The junction had 18 bases not matched to a gene; V was cut back by 5 bases and J by 5 bases. This CDR3 contains 19 residues. Germline CDR1 and CDR2: SGHTA and FQGTGA. The CDR3 protein is CASSQPGLATVGGNNEQFF. CDR3 coding DNA: TGTGCCAGCAGCCAGCCGGGACTAGCGACGGTGGGGGGGAACAATGAGCAGTTCTTC.

The CDR3 bases are TGTGCCAGCAGACCCGACAGGGCTGGGGCCAACGTCCTGACTTTC. Its protein is CASRPDRAGANVLTF. The chain employs TRBV28 and TRBJ2-6; 7 nucleotides agree with TRBD1. J lost 2 bases, V lost 6 bases, and 4 bases had no gene match. CDR3 length: 15 amino acids. The germline V gene has CDR1 MDHEN and CDR2 SYDVKM.